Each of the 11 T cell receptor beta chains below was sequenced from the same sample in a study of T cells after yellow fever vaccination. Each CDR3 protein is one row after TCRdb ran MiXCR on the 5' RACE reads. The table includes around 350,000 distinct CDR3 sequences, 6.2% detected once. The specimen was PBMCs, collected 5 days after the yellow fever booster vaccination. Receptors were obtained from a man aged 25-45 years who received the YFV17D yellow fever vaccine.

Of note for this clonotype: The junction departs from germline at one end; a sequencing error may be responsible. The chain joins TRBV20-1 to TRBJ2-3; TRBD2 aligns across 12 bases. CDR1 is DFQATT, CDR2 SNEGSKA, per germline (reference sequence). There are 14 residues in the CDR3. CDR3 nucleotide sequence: TGCTGTGCCCCGGGACTAGCGGGTGGCGGTACGCAGTATTTT. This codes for CCAPGLAGGGTQYF.

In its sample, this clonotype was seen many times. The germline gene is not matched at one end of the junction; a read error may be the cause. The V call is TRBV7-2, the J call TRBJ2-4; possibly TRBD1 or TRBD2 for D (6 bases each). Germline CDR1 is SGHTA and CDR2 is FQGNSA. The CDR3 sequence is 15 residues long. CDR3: CPSSPEGVGKNIQYF. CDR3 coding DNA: TGTCCCAGCAGCCCGGAGGGGGTCGGGAAAAACATTCAGTACTTC.

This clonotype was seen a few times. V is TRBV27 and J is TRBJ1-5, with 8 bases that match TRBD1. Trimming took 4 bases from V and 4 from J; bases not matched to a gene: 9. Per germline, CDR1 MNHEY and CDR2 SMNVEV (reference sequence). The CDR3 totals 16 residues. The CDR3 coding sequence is TGTGCCAGCAGTTCGCTAGGGACAGGAACTAATCAGCCCCAGCATTTT. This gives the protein CASSSLGTGTNQPQHF.

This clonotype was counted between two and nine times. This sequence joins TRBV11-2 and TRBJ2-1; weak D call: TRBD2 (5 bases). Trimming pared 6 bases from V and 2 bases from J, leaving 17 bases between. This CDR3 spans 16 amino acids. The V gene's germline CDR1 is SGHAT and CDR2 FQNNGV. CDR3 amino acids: CASRSLRGLTYNEQFF. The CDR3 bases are TGTGCCAGCAGATCTCTACGCGGACTTACCTACAATGAGCAGTTCTTC.

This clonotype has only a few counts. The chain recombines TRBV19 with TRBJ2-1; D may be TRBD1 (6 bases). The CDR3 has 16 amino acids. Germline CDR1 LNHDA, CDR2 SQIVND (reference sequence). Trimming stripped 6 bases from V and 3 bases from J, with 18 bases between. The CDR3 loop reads CASSKHTGRSYNEQFF. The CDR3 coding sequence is TGTGCCAGTAGCAAACATACAGGGCGAAGCTACAATGAGCAGTTCTTC.

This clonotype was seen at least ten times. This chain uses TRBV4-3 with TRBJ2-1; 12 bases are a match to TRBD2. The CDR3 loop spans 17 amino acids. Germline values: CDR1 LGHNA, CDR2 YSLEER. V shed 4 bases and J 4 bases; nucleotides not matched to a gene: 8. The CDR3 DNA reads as TGCGCCAGCAGCCGGGCCGGACTAGCGGGAAGGTACAATGAGCAGTTCTTC. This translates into CASSRAGLAGRYNEQFF.

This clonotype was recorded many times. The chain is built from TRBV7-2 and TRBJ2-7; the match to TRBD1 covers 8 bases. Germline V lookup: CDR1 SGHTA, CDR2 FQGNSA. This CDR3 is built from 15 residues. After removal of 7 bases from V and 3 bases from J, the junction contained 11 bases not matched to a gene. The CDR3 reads CASIFDGQGIYEQYF. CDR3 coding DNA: TGTGCCAGCATCTTTGATGGACAGGGTATCTACGAGCAGTACTTC.

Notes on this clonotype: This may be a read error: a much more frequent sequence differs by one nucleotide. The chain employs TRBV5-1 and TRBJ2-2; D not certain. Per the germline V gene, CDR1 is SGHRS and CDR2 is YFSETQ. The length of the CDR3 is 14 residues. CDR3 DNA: TGCGCCAGCAGCTTATCCCCAGACACCCGGGAGCTGTTTTTT. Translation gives CASSLSPDTRELFF.

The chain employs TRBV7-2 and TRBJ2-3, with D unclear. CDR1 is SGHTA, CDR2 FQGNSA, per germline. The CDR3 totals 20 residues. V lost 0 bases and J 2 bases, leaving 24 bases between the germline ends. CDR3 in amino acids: CASSLAPTYTTSPVTDTQYF. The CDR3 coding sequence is TGTGCCAGCAGCTTAGCCCCCACTTACACGACAAGCCCTGTCACAGATACGCAGTATTTT.

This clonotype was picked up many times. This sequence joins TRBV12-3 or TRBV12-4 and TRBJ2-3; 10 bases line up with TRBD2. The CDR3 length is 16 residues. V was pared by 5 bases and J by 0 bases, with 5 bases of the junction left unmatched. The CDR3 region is CASSPGLAASTDTQYF. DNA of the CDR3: TGTGCCAGCAGTCCCGGACTAGCGGCAAGCACAGATACGCAGTATTTT.

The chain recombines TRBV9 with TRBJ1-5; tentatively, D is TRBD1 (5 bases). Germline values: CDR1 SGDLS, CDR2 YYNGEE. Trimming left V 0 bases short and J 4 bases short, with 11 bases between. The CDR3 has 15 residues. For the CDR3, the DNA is TGTGCCAGCAGCGTAGGGGGGGGTACAAATCAGCCCCAGCATTTT. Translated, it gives CASSVGGGTNQPQHF.